This TCR beta chain stems from a study of CD8 T cells in Susac syndrome. Reverse transcription used about 0.45 to 1 ug RNA and random hexamers. It was immunoSEQ multiplex PCR that amplified TCR beta CDR3 across 54 Vbeta and 13 Jbeta. Each CDR3 protein is one row after TCRdb ran MiXCR on the immunoSEQ multiplex PCR reads. Among 170,000 or so distinct CDR3 sequences listed, roughly 95% were seen once. The V gene lost 0 bases and the J gene lost 4 bases, with 6 bases spanning the gap. CDR3 length: 13 amino acids. The germline CDR1 and CDR2 sequences are SGHDT and YYEEEE. This clonotype was picked up a small number of times.

The clonotype comes from a human donor with Susac syndrome. The chain employs TRBV5-6 and TRBJ2-3; D may be TRBD2 (6 bases). Sequencing was carried out using CD4+ T cells from PBMCs. The CDR3 loop is CASSLGRADTQYF. CDR3 in DNA: TGTGCCAGCAGCTTGGGGAGGGCAGATACGCAGTATTTT.